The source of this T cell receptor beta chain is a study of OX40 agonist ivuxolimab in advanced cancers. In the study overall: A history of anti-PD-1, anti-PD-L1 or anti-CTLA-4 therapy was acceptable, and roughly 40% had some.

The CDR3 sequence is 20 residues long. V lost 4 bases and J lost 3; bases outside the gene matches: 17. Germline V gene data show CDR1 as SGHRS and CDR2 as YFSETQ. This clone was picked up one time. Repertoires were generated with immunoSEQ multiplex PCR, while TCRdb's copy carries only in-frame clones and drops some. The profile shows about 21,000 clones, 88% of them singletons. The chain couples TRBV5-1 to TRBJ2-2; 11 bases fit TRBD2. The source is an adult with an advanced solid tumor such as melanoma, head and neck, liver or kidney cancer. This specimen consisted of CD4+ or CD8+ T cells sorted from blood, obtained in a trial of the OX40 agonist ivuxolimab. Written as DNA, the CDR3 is TGCGCCAGCAGCATCAACAGGGACCCCACTAGCGGGAGATACACCGGGGAGCTGTTTTTT. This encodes CASSINRDPTSGRYTGELFF.